The clone carrying this TCR beta chain has just a few counts. No antigen is known for it. The sample comes from a study of cytomegalovirus exposure and HLA in healthy donors. PCR amplification relied on 60 Vbeta primers (plus 13 Jbeta primers). Repertoires were generated with immunoSEQ multiplex PCR, while TCRdb's copy carries only in-frame clones and drops some. Here the sample spans some 80,000 clones, 60% to 85% being singletons. General study results and limits: One later analysis reportedly identified an Asian-associated ancestry cluster that showed fewer N-insertions than the roughly 640-donor mean. It is likely that the observed cluster of highly shared sequence variants was a sequencing artifact. In an earlier analysis, productive rearrangement rates for most beta V segments clustered near 87% or 30%.

Donors were nominally healthy when sampled, though unrecorded immune exposures were likely. Trimming took 3 bases from V and 11 from J, leaving 19 bases between them. Germline CDR1 is LNHDA and CDR2 is SQIVND (reference sequence). This CDR3 is built from 14 residues. Sequenced: PBMCs. This TCR was sampled from a man aged 40-50 years in good health and CMV-seronegative. V usage is TRBV19 and J usage is TRBJ1-1; D perhaps matches TRBD1 (5 bases). The CDR3: CASSISAGRVGAFF. DNA of the CDR3: TGTGCCAGTAGTATCAGCGCAGGGAGGGTCGGCGCTTTCTTT.